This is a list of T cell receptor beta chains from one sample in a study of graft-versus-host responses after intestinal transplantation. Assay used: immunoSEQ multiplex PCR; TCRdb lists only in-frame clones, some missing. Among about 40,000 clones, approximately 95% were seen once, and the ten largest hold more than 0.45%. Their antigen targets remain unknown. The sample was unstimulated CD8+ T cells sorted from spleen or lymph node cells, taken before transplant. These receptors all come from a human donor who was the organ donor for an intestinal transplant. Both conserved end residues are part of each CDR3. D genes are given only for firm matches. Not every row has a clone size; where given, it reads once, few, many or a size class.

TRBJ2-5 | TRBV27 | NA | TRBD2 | CASRGGLAGSSKETQYF | TGTGCCAGCAGGGGGGGACTAGCGGGCTCTAGCAAGGAGACCCAGTACTTC
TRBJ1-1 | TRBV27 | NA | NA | CASSWTANTEAFF | TGTGCCAGCAGTTGGACAGCGAACACTGAAGCTTTCTTT
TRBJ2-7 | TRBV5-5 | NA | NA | CASRRWGYEQYF | TGTGCCAGCAGACGATGGGGCTACGAGCAGTACTTC
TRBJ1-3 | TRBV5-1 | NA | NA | CASSPGEQGLGGNTIYF | TGCGCCAGCAGCCCCGGCGAGCAGGGGCTAGGTGGAAACACCATATATTTT
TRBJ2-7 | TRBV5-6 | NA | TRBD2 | CASSALPSGGVYEQYF | TGTGCCAGCAGCGCGTTACCTAGCGGGGGTGTGTACGAGCAGTACTTC
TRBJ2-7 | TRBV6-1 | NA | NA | CASSEYRGRIYEQYF | TGTGCCAGCAGTGAGTATCGGGGGAGAATCTACGAGCAGTACTTC
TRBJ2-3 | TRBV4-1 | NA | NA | CASSQVAPRRTTTDTQYF | TGCGCCAGCAGCCAAGTCGCCCCCAGGCGGACTACCACAGATACGCAGTATTTT
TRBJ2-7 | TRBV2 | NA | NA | CASSTGYYEQYF | TGTGCCAGCAGTACGGGTTACTACGAGCAGTACTTC
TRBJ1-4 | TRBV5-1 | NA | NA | CASSLMDSGEKLFF | TGCGCCAGCAGCTTGATGGACAGTGGTGAAAAACTGTTTTTT
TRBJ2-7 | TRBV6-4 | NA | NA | CASPIGRNSYEQYF | TGTGCCAGCCCGATTGGACGGAACTCCTACGAGCAGTACTTC
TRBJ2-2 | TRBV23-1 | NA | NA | CASSQRWGGELFF | TGCGCCAGCAGTCAACGATGGGGTGGGGAGCTGTTTTTT
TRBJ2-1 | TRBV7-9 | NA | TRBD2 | CASSYSGGPYNEQFF | TGTGCCAGCAGTTATAGCGGGGGGCCATACAATGAGCAGTTCTTC
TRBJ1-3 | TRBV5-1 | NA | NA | CASSFNRASGNTIYF | TGCGCCAGCAGCTTTAACAGGGCCTCTGGAAACACCATATATTTT
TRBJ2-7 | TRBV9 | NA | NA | CASSVGWGAYEQYF | TGTGCCAGCAGCGTAGGATGGGGAGCCTACGAGCAGTACTTC
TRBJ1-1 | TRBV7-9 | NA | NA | CASSPLVGTTEDYEAFF | TGTGCCAGCAGCCCGTTGGTGGGGACTACGGAAGACTACGAAGCTTTCTTT
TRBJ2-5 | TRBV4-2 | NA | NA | CASDPQRRGGSRWETQYF | TGTGCCAGCGACCCTCAGCGGAGGGGGGGGTCGCGGTGGGAGACCCAGTACTTC
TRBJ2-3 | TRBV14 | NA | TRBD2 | CASSQLAGYTDTQYF | TGTGCCAGCAGCCAGCTAGCGGGATACACGGATACGCAGTATTTT
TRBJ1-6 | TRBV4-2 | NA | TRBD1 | CASSQTGEGHSPLHF | TGTGCCAGCAGCCAGACAGGGGAAGGCCATTCACCCCTCCACTTT
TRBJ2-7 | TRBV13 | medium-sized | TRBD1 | CASSRGRQGPYEQYF | TGTGCCAGCAGCCGGGGACGACAGGGCCCCTACGAGCAGTACTTC
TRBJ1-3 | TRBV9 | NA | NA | CASSAGGVLLAGNTIYF | TGTGCCAGCAGCGCGGGCGGTGTGTTACTGGCTGGAAACACCATATATTTT
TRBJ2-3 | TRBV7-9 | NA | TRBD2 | CASSPTSGGYTDTQYF | TGTGCCAGCAGTCCCACTAGCGGGGGATACACAGATACGCAGTATTTT
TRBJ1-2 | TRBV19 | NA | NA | CASTPHGGDGGYTF | TGTGCCAGTACCCCTCATGGGGGAGATGGAGGCTACACCTTC
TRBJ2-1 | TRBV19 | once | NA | CASSSTDYNEQFF | TGTGCCAGTAGTTCAACGGACTACAATGAGCAGTTCTTC
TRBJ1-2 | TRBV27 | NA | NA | CASSPKSGPLNYGYTF | TGTGCCAGCAGCCCAAAATCAGGGCCTCTTAACTATGGCTACACCTTC
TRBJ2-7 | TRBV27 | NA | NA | CASGRLETIFYEQYF | TGTGCCAGTGGGAGACTAGAGACAATTTTCTACGAGCAGTACTTC
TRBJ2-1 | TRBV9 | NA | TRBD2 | CASSPETGGNYNEQFF | TGTGCCAGCAGCCCAGAGACCGGGGGGAACTACAATGAGCAGTTCTTC
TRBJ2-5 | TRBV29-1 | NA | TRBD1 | CSVGVRTGRFETQYF | TGCAGCGTTGGGGTGAGGACAGGAAGGTTCGAGACCCAGTACTTC
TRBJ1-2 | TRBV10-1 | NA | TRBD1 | CASSDCPAGQGPNYGYTF | TGCGCCAGCAGTGATTGTCCGGCGGGACAGGGGCCAAACTATGGCTACACCTTC
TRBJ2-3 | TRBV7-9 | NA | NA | CASSPSAGTDTQYF | TGTGCCAGCAGCCCCTCTGCGGGAACAGATACGCAGTATTTT
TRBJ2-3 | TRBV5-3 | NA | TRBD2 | CARNSTAGLYTDTQYF | TGTGCCAGAAACTCCACAGCGGGGTTGTACACAGATACGCAGTATTTT
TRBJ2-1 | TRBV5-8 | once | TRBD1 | CASSSNKRQGTYNEQFF | TGTGCCAGCAGCTCAAACAAACGACAGGGGACCTACAATGAGCAGTTCTTC
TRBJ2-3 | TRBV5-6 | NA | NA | CASSLAAGGTDTQYF | TGTGCCAGCAGCTTGGCAGCAGGGGGGACAGATACGCAGTATTTT
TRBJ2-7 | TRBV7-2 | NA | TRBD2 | CASSPLSPSGATYEQYF | TGTGCCAGCAGCCCCCTGAGCCCTAGCGGGGCGACCTACGAGCAGTACTTC
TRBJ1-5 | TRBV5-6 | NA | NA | CASSLKGNQPQHF | TGTGCCAGCAGCTTAAAGGGGAATCAGCCCCAGCATTTT
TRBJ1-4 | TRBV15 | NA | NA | CATSTYTGFWEGKLFF | TGTGCCACCAGCACTTATACAGGGTTTTGGGAAGGAAAACTGTTTTTT
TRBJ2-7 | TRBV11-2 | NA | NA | CASSQVPAPEQYF | TGTGCCAGCAGCCAAGTCCCGGCCCCCGAGCAGTACTTC
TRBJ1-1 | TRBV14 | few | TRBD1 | CASSLTGLSRAFF | TGTGCCAGCAGCCTGACAGGGCTATCGAGAGCTTTCTTT
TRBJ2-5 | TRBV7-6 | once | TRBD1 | CASSLVGTGGEETQYF | TGTGCCAGCAGCTTAGTAGGGACAGGGGGCGAAGAGACCCAGTACTTC
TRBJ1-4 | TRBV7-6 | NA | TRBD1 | CASSLVGWTGGAGEKLFF | TGTGCCAGCAGCTTAGTAGGCTGGACAGGGGGCGCGGGTGAAAAACTGTTTTTT
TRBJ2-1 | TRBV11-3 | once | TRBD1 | CASSRQGGNEQFF | TGTGCCAGCAGCCGACAGGGGGGGAATGAGCAGTTCTTC
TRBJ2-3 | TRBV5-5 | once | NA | CASSQDREVTSTDTQYF | TGTGCCAGCAGCCAAGACAGGGAGGTAACTAGCACAGATACGCAGTATTTT
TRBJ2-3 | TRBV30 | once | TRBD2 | CAWSVLAGGTDTQYF | TGTGCCTGGAGTGTTCTAGCGGGGGGGACAGATACGCAGTATTTT
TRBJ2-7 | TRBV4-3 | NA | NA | CASSQEPSTGTPGEQYF | TGCGCCAGCAGCCAAGAACCTAGCACTGGGACACCTGGCGAGCAGTACTTC
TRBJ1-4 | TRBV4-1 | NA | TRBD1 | CASSHQGAEKLFF | TGCGCCAGCAGCCATCAGGGGGCAGAAAAACTGTTTTTT
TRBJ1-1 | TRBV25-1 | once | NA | CASRGYTEAFF | TGTGCCAGCAGGGGGTACACTGAAGCTTTCTTT
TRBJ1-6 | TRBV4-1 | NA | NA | CASSQGKFPGNSPLHF | TGCGCCAGCAGCCAAGGAAAGTTTCCGGGGAATTCACCCCTCCACTTT
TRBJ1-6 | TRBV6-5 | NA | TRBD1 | CASSSGTANNSPLHF | TGTGCCAGCAGTTCCGGGACAGCAAATAATTCACCCCTCCACTTT
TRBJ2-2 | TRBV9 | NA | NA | CASSPTPFGRGELFF | TGTGCCAGCAGCCCTACGCCTTTTGGACGCGGGGAGCTGTTTTTT